The clone carrying this T cell receptor (beta chain) was counted a few times. What it binds is unknown. The source of the sample is a study of identical twins. Study-wide results and limits: Analyses of zero insertions could, in part, be confounded by invariant MAIT and iNKT cells.

V was pared by 3 bases and J by 1 base, with 10 bases between. The CDR3 totals 14 residues. The V gene's germline CDR1 is SNHLY and CDR2 FYNNEI. TCRdb re-derived calls from the 5' RACE reads in MiXCR, one entry per CDR3 protein. Among 500,000 to 600,000 distinct CDR3 sequences listed, less than 25% were seen once. The sample was also linked to a second study, of T cells expressing NK-cell markers. Per that paper: Researchers report these clonotypes also headed the CD3+CD56-NKG2C+ fraction in a handful of donors.

The receptor was derived from a woman aged 18-29 years in good health. Sequencing used CD4+ T cells sorted from blood. The gene calls are TRBV2 and TRBJ2-7; D may be TRBD1 (6 bases). This CDR3 is CASSDRDISYEQYF. The CDR3 nucleotides are TGTGCCAGCAGTGACCGGGACATATCCTACGAGCAGTACTTC.